These T cell receptor beta chains were read from a single sample in a study of cytomegalovirus exposure and HLA in healthy donors. The protocol was immunoSEQ multiplex PCR, while the TCRdb copy is restricted to in-frame clones and leaves out a portion. The table includes around 140,000 clones, around 80% detected once. Sequencing was done on a sample of PBMCs. These receptors originate from a man in his forties in good health and CMV-seronegative. The CDR3 runs from the conserved cysteine through the conserved F or W. The D gene is left open where the match is weak. Part of the rows lack a size; the others show once, few, many or a class for expanded clones.

j_call clone_size v_call d_call cdr3_aa cdr3_nt
TRBJ2-5 NA TRBV13 TRBD2 CASSFRSGIEGETQYF TGTGCCAGCAGCTTTAGGAGCGGGATCGAGGGAGAGACCCAGTACTTC
TRBJ2-3 NA TRBV7-9 TRBD2 CASSLAPGLALTDTQYF TGTGCCAGCAGCTTAGCCCCCGGACTAGCGCTCACAGATACGCAGTATTTT
TRBJ1-5 NA TRBV30 NA CAWSVATLNQPQHF TGTGCCTGGAGTGTAGCCACTTTAAATCAGCCCCAGCATTTT
TRBJ2-2 once TRBV7-8 TRBD2 CASIPWAGANTGELFF TGTGCCAGCATCCCATGGGCGGGAGCCAACACCGGGGAGCTGTTTTTT
TRBJ1-2 NA TRBV28 TRBD1 CASSLEDRGIYGYTF TGTGCCAGCAGTTTAGAGGACAGGGGTATCTATGGCTACACCTTC
TRBJ1-1 NA TRBV28 NA CASSHVHLLPGTEAFF TGTGCCAGCAGCCACGTACACCTTCTCCCGGGGACTGAAGCTTTCTTT
TRBJ2-3 NA TRBV27 TRBD1 CASSLGGQLRDTQYF TGTGCCAGCAGCCTAGGGGGACAGCTTAGGGATACGCAGTATTTT
TRBJ2-7 NA TRBV27 TRBD1 CASSYTGDPSYEQYF TGTGCCAGCAGTTATACAGGGGACCCTTCCTACGAGCAGTACTTC
TRBJ1-2 NA TRBV7-2 NA CASTTRGGQGYGYTF TGTGCCAGCACCACGCGGGGAGGGCAGGGGTATGGCTACACCTTC
TRBJ2-2 NA TRBV6-5 TRBD2 CASSPSGEDTGELFF TGTGCCAGCAGCCCCAGCGGGGAGGACACCGGGGAGCTGTTTTTT
TRBJ2-5 NA TRBV6-6 TRBD1 CASSHEPGGAFETQYF TGTGCCAGCAGTCATGAACCAGGGGGCGCGTTTGAGACCCAGTACTTC
TRBJ2-7 NA TRBV7-9 NA CASSSLQGYEQYF TGTGCCAGCAGCTCTTTACAGGGTTACGAGCAGTACTTC
TRBJ2-7 NA TRBV6-5 NA CASSKTGTSYEQYF TGTGCCAGCAGTAAAACAGGGACCTCCTACGAGCAGTACTTC
TRBJ2-5 NA TRBV10-1 TRBD2 CASSGLAGGCRLRRETQYF TGCGCCAGCAGTGGACTAGCGGGGGGGTGCCGTCTGCGCCGAGAGACCCAGTACTTC
TRBJ1-3 NA TRBV1 NA CTNKGSSGNTIYF TGCACCAACAAAGGGAGCTCTGGAAACACCATATATTTT
TRBJ2-5 NA TRBV7-3 TRBD2 CASSLKPGLAGEQYF TGTGCCAGCAGCTTAAAGCCCGGACTAGCGGGGGAGCAGTACTTC
TRBJ2-7 NA TRBV6-5 NA CASQVAYEQYF TGTGCCAGCCAGGTAGCCTACGAGCAGTACTTC
TRBJ1-1 once TRBV25-1 NA CASRGQPNTEAFF TGTGCCAGCAGGGGACAACCGAACACTGAAGCTTTCTTT
TRBJ2-7 NA TRBV27 TRBD1 CASSHGQGPNYEQYF TGTGCCAGCAGCCATGGACAGGGTCCCAACTACGAGCAGTACTTC
TRBJ1-5 NA TRBV30 TRBD1 CAWSVLDREDQPQHF TGTGCCTGGAGTGTACTGGACAGGGAAGATCAGCCCCAGCATTTT
TRBJ2-1 NA TRBV11-1 NA CASSLRHGAPGPWGEEQFF TGTGCCAGCAGCTTAAGGCACGGCGCGCCGGGGCCTTGGGGGGAGGAGCAGTTCTTC
TRBJ2-7 NA TRBV19 NA CASSIGSSYEQYF TGTGCCAGTAGTATAGGCAGCTCCTACGAGCAGTACTTC
TRBJ2-3 NA TRBV28 NA CASSFPSGRDLTDTQYF TGTGCCAGCAGTTTCCCGAGCGGGCGCGATCTCACAGATACGCAGTATTTT
TRBJ1-1 NA TRBV30 NA CACTRDPGLVNTEAFF TGTGCCTGTACCCGGGATCCGGGACTAGTGAACACTGAAGCTTTCTTT
TRBJ2-7 NA TRBV5-1 NA CASRRGGPEQYF TGCGCCAGCCGGAGGGGGGGGCCGGAGCAGTACTTC
TRBJ1-2 NA TRBV2 TRBD1 CASSWTGNYGYTF TGTGCCAGCAGTTGGACAGGGAACTATGGCTACACCTTC
TRBJ2-5 few TRBV6-1 TRBD2 CASSELAGGPETQYF TGTGCCAGCAGTGAACTAGCGGGGGGGCCAGAGACCCAGTACTTC
TRBJ2-7 NA TRBV7-2 NA CASSLRGYEQYF TGTGCCAGCAGCTTAAGAGGGTACGAGCAGTACTTC
TRBJ2-7 NA TRBV7-9 NA CASSYHYEQYF TGTGCCAGCAGCTACCACTACGAGCAGTACTTC
TRBJ2-7 NA TRBV11-2 TRBD2 CASSLDLAGGPYEQYF TGTGCCAGCAGCCTCGACTTAGCGGGAGGGCCCTACGAGCAGTACTTC
TRBJ2-2 NA TRBV30 NA CAWGGEGEHGELFF TGTGCCTGGGGGGGGGAGGGGGAGCACGGGGAGCTGTTTTTT
TRBJ1-5 NA TRBV16 TRBD1 CASSLDRGNQPQHF TGTGCCAGCAGCCTAGACAGGGGCAATCAGCCCCAGCATTTT
TRBJ2-7 NA TRBV6-1 TRBD1 CASRFTGGPSYEQYF TGTGCCAGCAGGTTTACAGGGGGTCCTTCCTACGAGCAGTACTTC
TRBJ2-3 NA TRBV5-1 NA CASSLAGVPDTQYF TGCGCCAGCAGCTTGGCGGGGGTCCCAGATACGCAGTATTTT
TRBJ2-3 NA TRBV29-1 TRBD1 CSVVDRGSTDTQYF TGCAGCGTCGTGGACAGGGGTAGCACAGATACGCAGTATTTT
TRBJ2-3 NA TRBV2 NA CASRGGPDTQYF TGTGCCAGCAGGGGGGGGCCAGATACGCAGTATTTT
TRBJ2-3 NA TRBV5-1 TRBD1 CASSLAGTGVTDTQYF TGCGCCAGCAGCTTGGCCGGGACAGGGGTGACAGATACGCAGTATTTT
TRBJ2-5 NA TRBV19 NA CASKVRAISWETQYF TGTGCCAGTAAAGTCAGGGCGATTAGTTGGGAGACCCAGTACTTC
TRBJ2-1 few TRBV19 TRBD1 CASTPPGQGVNEQFF TGTGCCAGTACACCACCGGGACAGGGTGTCAATGAGCAGTTCTTC
TRBJ2-7 NA TRBV2 NA CASSEARPGLAIEYEQYF TGTGCCAGCAGTGAAGCGCGCCCCGGGCTAGCCATTGAGTACGAGCAGTACTTC
TRBJ2-7 NA TRBV19 TRBD2 CASSRTSGYEQYF TGTGCCAGTAGTAGGACTAGCGGCTACGAGCAGTACTTC
TRBJ2-1 NA TRBV16 TRBD1 CASSPPGVTGGNEQFF TGTGCCAGCAGCCCCCCGGGGGTTACAGGGGGCAATGAGCAGTTCTTC
TRBJ2-3 NA TRBV11-2 NA CASRLGRGRTDTQYF TGTGCCAGCAGGTTAGGGCGGGGGCGGACAGATACGCAGTATTTT
TRBJ1-1 few TRBV28 NA CASSGTWRPGLAPQNTEAFF TGTGCCAGCAGTGGCACCTGGCGACCAGGGTTAGCACCCCAGAACACTGAAGCTTTCTTT
TRBJ1-1 NA TRBV19 NA CASSIPSTRNTEAFF TGTGCCAGTAGTATTCCATCAACAAGGAACACTGAAGCTTTCTTT
TRBJ2-5 NA TRBV7-2 TRBD2 CASSLGSGGRETQYF TGTGCCAGCAGCTTAGGTAGCGGGGGGCGGGAGACCCAGTACTTC
TRBJ2-2 NA TRBV29-1 TRBD1 CSVEDSTGGRGELFF TGCAGCGTTGAAGACTCGACAGGGGGACGAGGGGAGCTGTTTTTT
TRBJ1-5 NA TRBV2 NA CASSNRVPDQPQHF TGTGCCAGCAGCAACAGGGTGCCCGATCAGCCCCAGCATTTT
TRBJ2-2 NA TRBV5-4 TRBD2 CASSLTSGRPGELFF TGTGCCAGCAGCTTAACTAGCGGGCGTCCCGGGGAGCTGTTTTTT
TRBJ1-2 NA TRBV27 NA CASSFGEGYGYTF TGTGCCAGCAGTTTCGGGGAGGGCTATGGCTACACCTTC
TRBJ2-5 NA TRBV15 NA CATSRDQQLQETQYF TGTGCCACCAGCAGAGATCAGCAACTACAAGAGACCCAGTACTTC
TRBJ1-2 few TRBV7-8 TRBD1 CASSSGQANYGYTF TGTGCCAGCAGCTCCGGACAGGCTAACTATGGCTACACCTTC
TRBJ1-2 NA TRBV7-9 TRBD1 CASSLALTGSYGYTF TGTGCCAGCAGCTTAGCCCTGACAGGGAGCTATGGCTACACCTTC